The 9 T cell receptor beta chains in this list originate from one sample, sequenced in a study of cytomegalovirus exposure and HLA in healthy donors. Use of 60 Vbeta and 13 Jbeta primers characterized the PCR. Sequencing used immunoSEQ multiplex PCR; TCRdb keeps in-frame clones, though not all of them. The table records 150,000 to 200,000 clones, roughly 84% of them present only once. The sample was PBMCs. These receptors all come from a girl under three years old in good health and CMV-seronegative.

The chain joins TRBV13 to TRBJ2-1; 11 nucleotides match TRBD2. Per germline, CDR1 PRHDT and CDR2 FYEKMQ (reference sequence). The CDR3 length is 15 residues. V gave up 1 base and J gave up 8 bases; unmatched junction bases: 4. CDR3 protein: CASSLAGLAADEQFF. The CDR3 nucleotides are TGTGCCAGCAGCTTAGCGGGACTAGCGGCGGATGAGCAGTTCTTC.

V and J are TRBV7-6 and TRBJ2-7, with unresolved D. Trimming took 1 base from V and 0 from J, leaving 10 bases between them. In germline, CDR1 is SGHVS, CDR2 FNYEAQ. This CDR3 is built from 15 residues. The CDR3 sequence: CASSLVSSPSYEQYF. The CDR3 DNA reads TGTGCCAGCAGCTTAGTATCCAGTCCCTCCTACGAGCAGTACTTC.

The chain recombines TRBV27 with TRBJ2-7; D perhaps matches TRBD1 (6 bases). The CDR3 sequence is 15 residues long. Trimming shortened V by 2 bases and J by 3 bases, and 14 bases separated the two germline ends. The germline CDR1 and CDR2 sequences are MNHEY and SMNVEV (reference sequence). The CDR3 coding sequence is TGTGCCAGCAGTTTAGTAGGGGGAAGTGACTACGAGCAGTACTTC. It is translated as CASSLVGGSDYEQYF.

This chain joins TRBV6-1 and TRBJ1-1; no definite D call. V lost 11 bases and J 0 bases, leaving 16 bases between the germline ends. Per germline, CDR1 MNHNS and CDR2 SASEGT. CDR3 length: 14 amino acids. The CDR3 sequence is CAGKKGGLNTEAFF. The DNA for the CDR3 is TGTGCCGGAAAAAAGGGAGGTTTGAACACTGAAGCTTTCTTT.

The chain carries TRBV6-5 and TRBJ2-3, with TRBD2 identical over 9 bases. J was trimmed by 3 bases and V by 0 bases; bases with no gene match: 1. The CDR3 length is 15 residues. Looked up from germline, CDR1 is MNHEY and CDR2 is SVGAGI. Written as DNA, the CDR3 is TGTGCCAGCAGTTACTCTGCGGGGGGGACAGATACGCAGTATTTT. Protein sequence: CASSYSAGGTDTQYF.

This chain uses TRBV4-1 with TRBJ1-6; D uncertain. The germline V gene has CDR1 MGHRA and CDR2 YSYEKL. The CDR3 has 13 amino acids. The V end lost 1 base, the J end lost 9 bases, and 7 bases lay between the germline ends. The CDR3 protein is CASSQATTSPLHF. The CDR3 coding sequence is TGCGCCAGCAGCCAAGCGACTACTTCACCCCTCCACTTT.

The CDR3 protein is CASSPTGTRFEQYF. The CDR3 nucleotides read TGTGCCAGCAGTCCAACCGGGACTAGATTCGAGCAGTACTTC. This chain uses TRBV5-4 with TRBJ2-7; 8 bases are shared with TRBD2. CDR3 length equals 14 residues. Germline V gives CDR1 SGHNT, CDR2 YYREEE (reference sequence). With 5 bases clipped from V and 6 bases from J, the junction kept 10 bases outside the gene matches.

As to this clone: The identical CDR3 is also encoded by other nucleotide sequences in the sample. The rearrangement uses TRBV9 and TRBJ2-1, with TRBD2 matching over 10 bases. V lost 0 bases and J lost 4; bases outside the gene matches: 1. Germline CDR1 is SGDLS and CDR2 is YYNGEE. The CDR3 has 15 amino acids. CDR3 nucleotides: TGTGCCAGCAGCGTAGTAGCGGGGGGTTACAATGAGCAGTTCTTC. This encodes CASSVVAGGYNEQFF.

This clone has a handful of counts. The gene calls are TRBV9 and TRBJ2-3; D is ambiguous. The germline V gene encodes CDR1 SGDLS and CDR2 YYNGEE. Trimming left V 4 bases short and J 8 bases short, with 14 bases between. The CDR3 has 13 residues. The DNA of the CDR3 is TGTGCCAGCAGCCCCAGCTCCCCGGGTACGCAGTATTTT. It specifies CASSPSSPGTQYF.